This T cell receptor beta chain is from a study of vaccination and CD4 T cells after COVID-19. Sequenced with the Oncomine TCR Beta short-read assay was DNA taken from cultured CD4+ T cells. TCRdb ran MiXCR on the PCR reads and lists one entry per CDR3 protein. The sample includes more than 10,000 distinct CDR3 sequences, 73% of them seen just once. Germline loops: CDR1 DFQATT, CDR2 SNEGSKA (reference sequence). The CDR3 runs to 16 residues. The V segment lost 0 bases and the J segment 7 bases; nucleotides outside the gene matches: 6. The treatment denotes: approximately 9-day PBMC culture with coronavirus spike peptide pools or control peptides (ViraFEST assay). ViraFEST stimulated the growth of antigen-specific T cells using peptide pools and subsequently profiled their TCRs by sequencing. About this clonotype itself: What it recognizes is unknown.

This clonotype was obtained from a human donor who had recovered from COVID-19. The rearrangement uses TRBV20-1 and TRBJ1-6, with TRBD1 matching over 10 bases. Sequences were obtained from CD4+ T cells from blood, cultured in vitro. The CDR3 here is CSARETGQGRNSPLHF. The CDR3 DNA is TGCAGTGCTAGAGAAACGGGACAGGGGCGAAATTCACCCCTCCACTTT.